A single sample is the source of the 13 T cell receptor beta chains below, sequenced in a study of cytomegalovirus exposure and HLA in healthy donors. A multiplex PCR was run with 60 Vbeta primers and 13 Jbeta primers. TCRdb's table, derived via immunoSEQ multiplex PCR, lists solely in-frame clones and lacks some. This table holds some 150,000 clones, roughly 82% found once. The sample taken for sequencing was PBMCs. Receptors were obtained from a woman aged 45-60 years in good health and CMV-seropositive.

The V gene is TRBV5-1, the J gene TRBJ1-2; TRBD1 matches at 7 bases. Trimming at V came to 0 bases and at J to 8 bases, leaving 7 bases not matched to a gene. The germline V gene encodes CDR1 SGHRS and CDR2 YFSETQ. The CDR3 is made up of 14 amino acids. The DNA for the CDR3 is TGCGCCAGCAGCTTGGTCCGACAGGGAGTAGGCTACACCTTC. It codes for CASSLVRQGVGYTF.

The chain couples TRBV10-3 to TRBJ2-1; perhaps TRBD2 as D (6 bases). Germline V gene sequence: CDR1 ENHRY, CDR2 SYGVKD. V was trimmed by 11 bases and J by 9 bases, leaving 14 bases between them. The CDR3 is made up of 11 amino acids. CDR3 sequence (DNA): TGTGCCCTTCTCGTCGGGGGTGAGCAGTTCTTC. Translation: CALLVGGEQFF.

The chain has TRBV5-1 and TRBJ2-1; 9 bases are shared with TRBD2. The germline gives CDR1 SGHRS, CDR2 YFSETQ. CDR3 length: 15 amino acids. The V and J ends lost 0 bases and 5 bases, in that order; junction bases with no gene match: 3. The DNA of the CDR3 is TGCGCCAGCAGCTTGGGGAGCGGGGGGAACAATGAGCAGTTCTTC. Amino acids: CASSLGSGGNNEQFF.

Comments on this clone: This same CDR3 is encoded by further DNA sequences in the sample. The chain combines TRBV19 with TRBJ2-1; 15 nucleotides line up with TRBD2. Unmatched junction bases numbered 10, after V lost 6 bases and J lost 1 base. The CDR3 has 19 residues. In germline, CDR1 is LNHDA, CDR2 SQIVND (reference sequence). CDR3 loop: CASSKGLAGGLSSYNEQFF. The CDR3 nucleotides are TGTGCCAGTAGCAAGGGACTAGCGGGGGGCCTTTCGTCCTACAATGAGCAGTTCTTC.

J is TRBJ2-7 and V is TRBV7-6; weak D call: TRBD2 (6 bases). Germline values: CDR1 SGHVS, CDR2 FNYEAQ. There are 16 residues in the CDR3. Trimming took off 1 base at V and 2 bases at J, with 15 bases between the two ends. The CDR3 spells CASSLGDRDFPYEQYF. The CDR3 nucleotides are TGTGCCAGCAGCTTAGGAGACCGGGACTTTCCCTACGAGCAGTACTTC. Supplemented by reference TRBV7-6 and TRBJ2-7, the full variable domain reads GAGVSQSPRYKVTKRGQDVALRCDPISGHVSLYWYRQALGQGPEFLTYFNYEAQQDKSGLPNDRFSAERPEGSISTLTIQRTEQRDSAMYRCASSLGDRDFPYEQYFGPGTRLTVT.

This clone was detected a few times. The chain uses TRBV15 and TRBJ1-4; 8 nucleotides line up with TRBD1. V shed 7 bases and J 3 bases; nucleotides not matched to a gene: 4. This CDR3 region has 14 residues. Per the germline V gene, CDR1 is LNHNV and CDR2 is YYDKDF (reference sequence). CDR3 bases: TGTGCCACCAACCCAGGGGGCTCTAATGAAAAACTGTTTTTT. Translation: CATNPGGSNEKLFF.

This clone has only one observation. This chain links TRBV5-4 with TRBJ2-7; possible D gene TRBD1, 5 bases. V was cut by 5 bases and J by 4 bases, with 13 bases left in between. This CDR3 is built from 13 residues. Looked up from germline, CDR1 is SGHNT and CDR2 is YYREEE (reference sequence). The CDR3 loop is CASREQVGYEQYF. The CDR3, as DNA: TGTGCCAGCAGGGAACAGGTTGGGTACGAGCAGTACTTC.

The chain is built from TRBV19 and TRBJ2-1, with D unclear. The V end lost 4 bases, the J end lost 7 bases, and 11 bases lay between the germline ends. CDR1 and CDR2 from the germline V gene are LNHDA and SQIVND (reference sequence). This CDR3 comprises 13 residues. The CDR3 region is CASSRSSNNEQFF. The CDR3 DNA is TGTGCCAGTAGTAGAAGCTCGAATAATGAGCAGTTCTTC.

The rearrangement uses TRBV7-9 and TRBJ2-7; weak D call: TRBD2 (5 bases). CDR3 length equals 12 residues. The germline gives CDR1 SEHNR, CDR2 FQNEAQ (reference sequence). The ends were cut back, 5 bases at V and 4 bases at J, with 9 bases in the middle. The CDR3, as DNA: TGTGCCAGCAGCACCGGGAATTACGAGCAGTACTTC. Residues: CASSTGNYEQYF.

V is TRBV5-6 and J is TRBJ2-7, with a tentative D call TRBD1 (5 bases). Trimming took 2 bases from V and 8 from J, leaving 14 bases between them. Germline CDR1 and CDR2: SGHDT and YYEEEE. This CDR3 comprises 13 residues. The CDR3 region has the DNA TGTGCCAGCAGCTTAGGGGTTCTAGGACAGCAGTACTTC. Its protein is CASSLGVLGQQYF.

The chain has TRBV7-9 and TRBJ1-1; D ambiguous. Germline CDR1 is SEHNR and CDR2 is FQNEAQ (reference sequence). V was clipped by 5 bases and J by 0 bases, with 10 bases between them. CDR3 size: 14 residues. This chain's CDR3 is CASSAPTLNTEAFF. The CDR3 DNA reads as TGTGCCAGCAGCGCACCGACACTGAACACTGAAGCTTTCTTT.

The J gene is TRBJ1-5, the V gene TRBV7-4, with 9 bases aligning to TRBD1. This CDR3 is 14 amino acids long. V lost 4 bases to trimming and J lost 2 bases; unmatched junction nucleotides: 0. CDR1 and CDR2 (germline): SGHVT, SQSDAQ. CDR3 coding DNA: TGTGCCAGCAGCTGGACAGGGGGCAATCAGCCCCAGCATTTT. This gives the protein CASSWTGGNQPQHF.

This chain links TRBV27 with TRBJ2-3; TRBD2 might be the D (5 bases). V was clipped by 3 bases and J by 0 bases, with 10 bases between them. The V gene's germline CDR1 is MNHEY and CDR2 SMNVEV (reference sequence). This CDR3 region has 15 residues. The CDR3 spells CASSLEASSTDTQYF. The CDR3 nucleotides are TGTGCCAGCAGTTTGGAGGCCTCGAGCACAGATACGCAGTATTTT.